The 27 T cell receptor beta chains listed next were all sequenced from one sample in a study of OX40 agonist ivuxolimab in advanced cancers. Profiled with immunoSEQ multiplex PCR; TCRdb holds only in-frame clones, not every one. Here the sample spans over 25,000 clones, 75% to 85% being singletons. Material: CD4+ or CD8+ T cells sorted from blood, obtained in a trial of the OX40 agonist ivuxolimab. The receptor source for this set is an adult with an advanced solid tumor such as melanoma, head and neck, liver or kidney cancer.

This chain connects TRBV5-4 to TRBJ2-5; 8 bases match TRBD2. The CDR3 length is 16 residues. Looked up from germline, CDR1 is SGHNT and CDR2 is YYREEE (reference sequence). V shed 0 bases, J shed 2 bases, and the junction held 6 bases outside the gene matches. Written as DNA, the CDR3 is TGTGCCAGCAGCTTGGTTGGGCGGGAGGTGCAAGAGACCCAGTACTTC. Amino acids: CASSLVGREVQETQYF.

The chain links TRBV4-3 to TRBJ2-5; no clear D. The CDR3 contains 13 residues. The V and J ends lost 3 bases and 4 bases respectively, with 9 bases between them. CDR1 and CDR2 from the germline V gene are LGHNA and YSLEER. The CDR3 loop reads CASSQRLGETQYF. The CDR3, as DNA: TGCGCCAGCAGCCAGCGACTGGGAGAGACCCAGTACTTC.

This chain uses TRBV5-5 with TRBJ2-1; D unclear. The V end was cut by 0 bases, the J end by 9 bases, with 7 bases between. The germline gives CDR1 SGHKS, CDR2 YYEKEE (reference sequence). This CDR3 has 12 residues. CDR3 nucleotides: TGTGCCAGCAGCTTGGGGTCTAGTGAGCAGTTCTTC. Amino acid sequence: CASSLGSSEQFF.

The V gene is TRBV19, the J gene TRBJ1-2; no definite D call. From germline, CDR1 is LNHDA and CDR2 SQIVND (reference sequence). This CDR3 is built from 12 residues. Trimming took off 1 base at V and 11 bases at J, with 11 bases between the two ends. The CDR3 DNA reads TGTGCCAGTAGTATAGGAGCTCTTGAATACACCTTC. Translation: CASSIGALEYTF.

The V and J genes are TRBV29-1 and TRBJ1-3, with unresolved D. CDR1 is SQVTM and CDR2 is ANQGSEA in the germline V gene. The CDR3 has 16 amino acids. Trimming cost V 0 bases and J 3 bases, with 15 bases left between them. The CDR3 reads CSVEDPREEFGNTIYF. The CDR3 nucleotides read TGCAGCGTTGAAGATCCTCGGGAAGAGTTTGGAAACACCATATATTTT.

The chain has TRBV4-1 and TRBJ2-3, with D maybe TRBD2 (7 bases). Germline V gene sequence: CDR1 MGHRA, CDR2 YSYEKL. The ends were cut back, 0 bases at V and 2 bases at J, with 18 bases in the middle. The CDR3 runs to 18 residues. CDR3 amino acids: CASSQDGGAGPLTDTQYF. The CDR3, as DNA: TGCGCCAGCAGCCAAGATGGGGGGGCGGGACCACTCACAGATACGCAGTATTTT.

Of note for this clone: Other DNA sequences from this sample encode an identical CDR3 as well. The rearrangement links TRBV9 to TRBJ2-7; D gene unclear. Germline V gene data show CDR1 as SGDLS and CDR2 as YYNGEE. V shed 2 bases and J shed 0 bases, with 6 bases lying between them. This CDR3 contains 13 residues. CDR3: CASSVGSSYEQYF. DNA of the CDR3: TGTGCCAGCAGCGTTGGGTCCTCCTACGAGCAGTACTTC.

V usage is TRBV6-4 and J usage is TRBJ1-1; unclear D gene. CDR3 length equals 15 residues. Trimming removed 1 base from V and 4 bases from J, with 13 bases in between. Germline V gene lookup returns CDR1 MRHNA and CDR2 SNTAGT. The CDR3 coding sequence is TGTGCCAGCAGTGACTACTACGGCTCGGGCACTGAAGCTTTCTTT. It encodes CASSDYYGSGTEAFF.

This clone was picked up one time. The chain couples TRBV27 to TRBJ1-1, with D uncertain. The germline V gene encodes CDR1 MNHEY and CDR2 SMNVEV (reference sequence). This CDR3 has 13 residues. Trimming took off 8 bases at V and 11 bases at J, with 21 bases between the two ends. The CDR3 nucleotides read TGTGCCAGCGGCACAACTGCAGCCTACCTCGCTTTCTTT. It yields the protein CASGTTAAYLAFF.

V gene TRBV13 combines with J gene TRBJ2-1; D call uncertain. V was trimmed by 5 bases and J by 0 bases, leaving 11 bases between them. Germline V gene lookup returns CDR1 PRHDT and CDR2 FYEKMQ (reference sequence). This CDR3 comprises 15 residues. The CDR3 is CASSLGYSSYNEQFF. The CDR3 bases are TGTGCCAGCAGCCTTGGCTATAGCTCCTACAATGAGCAGTTCTTC.

The chain joins TRBV27 to TRBJ2-7; TRBD1 matches at 7 bases. The J segment lost 0 bases and the V segment lost 4 bases, leaving 6 bases of the junction unmatched. CDR1 is MNHEY and CDR2 is SMNVEV in the germline V gene (reference sequence). CDR3 size: 15 residues. Here the CDR3 DNA reads TGTGCCAGCAGTTGGGACAGTTCTCTCTCCTACGAGCAGTACTTC. Protein product: CASSWDSSLSYEQYF.

This chain connects TRBV13 to TRBJ1-1, with a possible D match to TRBD1 (5 bases). CDR3 size: 16 residues. Germline CDR1 PRHDT, CDR2 FYEKMQ (reference sequence). The V gene lost 3 bases and the J gene lost 1 base, with 15 bases spanning the gap. The CDR3 loop reads CASSLYPRESNTEAFF. Here the CDR3 DNA reads TGTGCCAGCAGCTTGTACCCCAGGGAGTCGAACACTGAAGCTTTCTTT.

The chain carries TRBV7-9 and TRBJ2-1; D unresolved. This CDR3 has 12 residues. V lost 6 bases and J lost 4, with 7 bases in between. The germline V gene has CDR1 SEHNR and CDR2 FQNEAQ (reference sequence). The chain's CDR3 is CASSFNYNEQFF. The CDR3 DNA reads as TGTGCCAGCAGTTTTAATTACAATGAGCAGTTCTTC.

About this clone: The same CDR3 also results from other DNA sequences found in this sample. Here the CDR3 DNA reads TGTGCCAGCAGCTGGGGGGGTAACCAGCCCCAGCATTTT. This gives the protein CASSWGGNQPQHF. The chain couples TRBV7-9 to TRBJ1-5, with D possibly being TRBD1 (5 bases). Germline V gene lookup returns CDR1 SEHNR and CDR2 FQNEAQ (reference sequence). Deletions cut 4 bases from V and 7 bases from J, with 11 bases between. This CDR3 is 13 amino acids long.

This clone was seen only once. The chain recombines TRBV7-6 with TRBJ2-7, with a weak D call TRBD2 (7 bases). This CDR3 spans 16 amino acids. Trimming removed 1 base from V and 6 bases from J, with 19 bases in between. Germline lookup yields CDR1 SGHVS and CDR2 FNYEAQ. Here the CDR3 DNA reads TGTGCCAGCAGCTTAGTTACCCACAGGGAGGGATCCGAGCAGTACTTC. Its translation is CASSLVTHREGSEQYF.

Sample share makes this clone medium-sized. The gene calls are TRBV15 and TRBJ2-4; TRBD1 agrees at 7 bases. Germline trimming cut 2 bases from V and 8 bases from J; bases unmatched to any gene: 6. CDR1 and CDR2 (germline): LNHNV, YYDKDF (reference sequence). The length of the CDR3 is 14 residues. CDR3 amino acids: CATSRQGESDIQYF. The DNA for the CDR3 is TGTGCCACCAGCAGACAGGGGGAATCGGACATTCAGTACTTC.

V is TRBV2 and J is TRBJ1-5; D gene ambiguous. V gave up 9 bases and J gave up 1 base, with 10 bases separating them. The CDR3 spans 13 residues. Germline V gene lookup returns CDR1 SNHLY and CDR2 FYNNEI. The chain's CDR3 is CARVAQSNQPQHF. CDR3 DNA: TGTGCCAGAGTGGCGCAGAGCAATCAGCCCCAGCATTTT.

The genes are TRBV30 and TRBJ2-7; 7 bases line up with TRBD1. CDR1 is GTSNPN and CDR2 is SVGIG in the germline V gene (reference sequence). The CDR3 consists of 13 residues. The V segment lost 3 bases and the J segment 0 bases; nucleotides outside the gene matches: 2. For the CDR3, the DNA is TGTGCCTGGAGAAACAGGGGCTCCTACGAGCAGTACTTC. Encoded protein: CAWRNRGSYEQYF.

This chain uses TRBV29-1 with TRBJ1-2; 10 nucleotides line up with TRBD1. CDR1 and CDR2 from the germline V gene are SQVTM and ANQGSEA. The CDR3 covers 13 residues. J was trimmed by 8 bases and V by 2 bases; bases with no gene match: 5. Here the CDR3 reads CSVERQGARGYTF. CDR3 in DNA: TGCAGCGTTGAAAGACAGGGGGCGCGAGGCTACACCTTC.

This chain links TRBV21-1 with TRBJ1-1. TRBV21-1 constitutes a pseudogene. This CDR3 is built from 13 residues. The CDR3 nucleotides read TGTGCCAGCAGCAAAGCCCGGATGTCTTCGGGTCTCTTT. This encodes CASSKARMSSGLF.

This chain joins TRBV27 and TRBJ2-7; D is perhaps TRBD1 (5 bases). Looked up from germline, CDR1 is MNHEY and CDR2 is SMNVEV (reference sequence). CDR3 length: 14 residues. The V gene lost 5 bases and the J gene lost 1 base, with 12 bases spanning the gap. The CDR3, as DNA: TGTGCCAGCAGTCTTGCCGGACAATCCTACGAGCAGTACTTC. Encoded protein: CASSLAGQSYEQYF.

The chain recombines TRBV27 with TRBJ2-1, with D maybe TRBD2 (5 bases). This CDR3 is 15 amino acids long. The germline CDR1 and CDR2 sequences are MNHEY and SMNVEV (reference sequence). V was cut by 4 bases and J by 9 bases, with 19 bases left in between. The CDR3 DNA follows: TGTGCCAGCAGTTCGATCCCGGGGTCGGAGAGTGAGCAGTTCTTC. This sequence encodes CASSSIPGSESEQFF.

The chain links TRBV7-9 to TRBJ1-2, with D uncertain. CDR3 length equals 15 residues. Germline V gene lookup returns CDR1 SEHNR and CDR2 FQNEAQ (reference sequence). Trimming took off 3 bases at V and 0 bases at J, with 11 bases between the two ends. The CDR3 DNA is TGTGCCAGCAGCTTCGGGCAGGACCCTAACTATGGCTACACCTTC. Protein sequence: CASSFGQDPNYGYTF.

The rearrangement uses TRBV14 and TRBJ1-2; the D is unclear. The CDR3 has 13 residues. V was pared by 4 bases and J by 0 bases, with 6 bases between. In germline, CDR1 is SGHDN, CDR2 FVKESK. The CDR3 nucleotides are TGTGCCAGCAGCCTACAAGCTAACTATGGCTACACCTTC. Translated: CASSLQANYGYTF.

V and J are TRBV5-4 and TRBJ2-7; TRBD1 matches at 10 bases. Germline V CDR1 and CDR2: SGHNT, YYREEE (reference sequence). The CDR3 runs 13 residues. The V and J ends lost 3 bases and 5 bases, in that order; junction bases with no gene match: 2. Here the CDR3 DNA reads TGTGCCAGCAGCTGGGGACAGGGGAACGAGCAGTACTTC. Amino acids: CASSWGQGNEQYF.

This clone has more than one count but fewer than ten. The chain joins TRBV19 to TRBJ1-2, with D unresolved. The length of the CDR3 is 13 residues. The germline V gene encodes CDR1 LNHDA and CDR2 SQIVND (reference sequence). The V and J ends lost 5 bases and 8 bases respectively, with 15 bases between them. The CDR3 spells CASSDYTPNGYTF. For the CDR3, the DNA is TGTGCCAGTAGTGACTACACGCCGAACGGCTACACCTTC.

The chain combines TRBV7-9 with TRBJ1-2; no firm D call. Trimming cost V 1 base and J 6 bases, with 12 bases left between them. CDR3 size: 14 residues. Germline-derived CDR1 and CDR2 are SEHNR and FQNEAQ (reference sequence). The CDR3 sequence is CASSLEAASDGYTF. The DNA of the CDR3 is TGTGCCAGCAGCTTAGAGGCCGCCAGTGATGGCTACACCTTC.